The 30 T cell receptor beta chains in this list originate from one sample, sequenced in a study of OX40 agonist ivuxolimab in advanced cancers. Generated by immunoSEQ multiplex PCR, the TCRdb table keeps only in-frame clones and is missing some. The sample comprises around 68,000 clones, 80% to 90% of which are singletons, and approximately 1.1% rests with the top ten. This specimen consisted of CD4+ or CD8+ T cells sorted from blood, obtained in a trial of the OX40 agonist ivuxolimab. Receptors originate from an adult with an advanced solid tumor such as melanoma, head and neck, liver or kidney cancer.

The chain joins TRBV5-1 to TRBJ2-5; D gene unclear. Trimming removed 1 base at V and 2 bases at J, with 12 bases between. Germline CDR1 is SGHRS and CDR2 is YFSETQ. The CDR3 totals 15 residues. As DNA, the CDR3 is TGCGCCAGCAGCTTGTCCGGACGCTTGCAAGAGACCCAGTACTTC. Translating it yields CASSLSGRLQETQYF. The variable domain in full, completed from reference TRBV5-1 and TRBJ2-5, reads KAGVTQTPRYLIKTRGQQVTLSCSPISGHRSVSWYQQTPGQGLQFLFEYFSETQRNKGNFPGRFSGRQFSNSRSEMNVSTLELGDSALYLCASSLSGRLQETQYFGPGTRLLVL.

The chain links TRBV5-1 to TRBJ2-3; no clear D gene. The V gene lost 2 bases and the J gene lost 6 bases, with 7 bases spanning the gap. Germline V gives CDR1 SGHRS, CDR2 YFSETQ. The CDR3 has 12 amino acids. The CDR3 protein is CASSFSWDTQYF. CDR3 bases: TGCGCCAGCAGCTTTAGCTGGGATACGCAGTATTTT.

This chain links TRBV4-2 with TRBJ1-1; D gene uncertain. Deletions cut 1 base from V and 3 bases from J, with 3 bases between. The CDR3 is 12 amino acids. Looked up from germline, CDR1 is LGHNA and CDR2 is YNFKEQ. In DNA form, the CDR3 reads TGTGCCAGCAGCCAAGTTCACACTGAAGCTTTCTTT. It codes for CASSQVHTEAFF.

This chain links TRBV9 with TRBJ2-1, with 7 bases lining up with TRBD1. Germline V gene data show CDR1 as SGDLS and CDR2 as YYNGEE. Trimming took 4 bases from V and 6 from J; bases not matched to a gene: 10. The CDR3 contains 15 residues. The CDR3 DNA reads TGTGCCAGCAGCAACCGGGACAGCCACGGCAATGAGCAGTTCTTC. Encoded protein: CASSNRDSHGNEQFF.

This clone was picked up a small number of times. The V and J genes are TRBV9 and TRBJ2-3, with D possibly being TRBD2 (5 bases). The CDR3 is made up of 14 amino acids. Between the trimmed V and J ends, which lost 4 bases and 6 bases, there was a span of 15 bases. The germline V gene encodes CDR1 SGDLS and CDR2 YYNGEE. The CDR3 sequence: CASSPPGNSDTQYF. CDR3 coding DNA: TGTGCCAGCAGCCCCCCCGGGAATTCGGATACGCAGTATTTT.

This clone appeared a few times. V and J are TRBV4-1 and TRBJ1-2; no clear D gene. In germline, CDR1 is MGHRA, CDR2 YSYEKL. V was trimmed by 4 bases and J by 0 bases, leaving 9 bases between them. CDR3 size: 14 residues. The CDR3 is CASSRQDSNYGYTF. The CDR3 DNA reads as TGCGCCAGCAGCCGTCAAGACTCTAACTATGGCTACACCTTC.

V and J are TRBV10-3 and TRBJ2-7; D possibly corresponds to TRBD1 (6 bases). The CDR3 is made up of 15 amino acids. V lost 2 bases and J lost 5, with 16 bases in between. The germline V gene has CDR1 ENHRY and CDR2 SYGVKD. CDR3 DNA: TGTGCCATCAGTGAGGGCCCCCAGGGGAGTGACGAGCAGTACTTC. Amino acids: CAISEGPQGSDEQYF.

The V call is TRBV9, the J call TRBJ1-1; TRBD1 is a possible D gene (5 bases). From germline, CDR1 is SGDLS and CDR2 YYNGEE. V was clipped by 0 bases and J by 4 bases, with 13 bases between them. This CDR3 contains 15 residues. Written as DNA, the CDR3 is TGTGCCAGCAGCGTAGGGGGCATACATGGCACTGAAGCTTTCTTT. This sequence encodes CASSVGGIHGTEAFF.

The chain joins TRBV2 to TRBJ2-5; D is perhaps TRBD2 (6 bases). Trimming removed 6 bases at V and 2 bases at J, with 16 bases between. This CDR3 is built from 15 residues. The germline V gene has CDR1 SNHLY and CDR2 FYNNEI. As DNA, the CDR3 is TGTGCCAGCAGCGGGGACGGGGGTGAGCAAGAGACCCAGTACTTC. Translated, it gives CASSGDGGEQETQYF.

This clone came up once. The gene calls are TRBV2 and TRBJ1-5, with 9 bases lining up with TRBD1. The CDR3 has 16 residues. J was trimmed by 3 bases and V by 4 bases; bases with no gene match: 7. CDR1 SNHLY and CDR2 FYNNEI come from the germline V gene. For the CDR3, the DNA is TGTGCCAGCAGTGGCTTAGGGACAGGGAACAATCAGCCCCAGCATTTT. Protein product: CASSGLGTGNNQPQHF.

The genes are TRBV30 and TRBJ1-1; a weak D match, TRBD1 (6 bases). The V end was cut by 3 bases, the J end by 4 bases, with 15 bases between. Germline V gives CDR1 GTSNPN, CDR2 SVGIG (reference sequence). The CDR3 runs to 14 residues. The CDR3 coding sequence is TGTGCCTGGAGACACCTAACAGGGTCCACTGAAGCTTTCTTT. Encoded protein: CAWRHLTGSTEAFF.

J is TRBJ1-5 and V is TRBV20-1; D gene ambiguous. The CDR3 consists of 10 residues. From germline, CDR1 is DFQATT and CDR2 SNEGSKA (reference sequence). V was clipped by 4 bases and J by 7 bases, with 5 bases between them. The chain's CDR3 is CSANGQPQHF. The CDR3 DNA reads as TGCAGTGCTAATGGACAGCCCCAGCATTTT.

This clone was observed once. The chain recombines TRBV19 with TRBJ2-3; tentative D call: TRBD2 (5 bases). The germline V and J ends were trimmed by 5 bases and 2 bases, with 11 bases remaining between them. The CDR3 extends over 14 amino acids. Germline V gene sequence: CDR1 LNHDA, CDR2 SQIVND (reference sequence). CDR3 DNA sequence: TGTGCCAGTAGTTTTGGACTTTCCACAGATACGCAGTATTTT. As protein: CASSFGLSTDTQYF. Full variable domain (remainder filled in from reference TRBV19 and TRBJ2-3): DGGITQSPKYLFRKEGQNVTLSCEQNLNHDAMYWYRQDPGQGLRLIYYSQIVNDFQKGDIAEGYSVSREKKESFPLTVTSAQKNPTAFYLCASSFGLSTDTQYFGPGTRLTVL.

The chain has TRBV7-8 and TRBJ2-1, with TRBD2 matching over 8 bases. The CDR3 consists of 17 residues. Germline V gives CDR1 SGHVS, CDR2 FQNEAQ. The junction had 8 bases not matched to a gene; V was cut back by 1 base and J by 3 bases. CDR3 residues: CASSLGSGTRIYNEQFF. The CDR3, as DNA: TGTGCCAGCAGCTTAGGGTCCGGGACTAGAATCTACAATGAGCAGTTCTTC. The full variable domain, its missing parts supplied by reference TRBV7-8 and TRBJ2-1, is GAGVSQSPRYKVAKRGQDVALRCDPISGHVSLFWYQQALGQGPEFLTYFQNEAQLDKSGLPSDRFFAERPEGSVSTLKIQRTQQEDSAVYLCASSLGSGTRIYNEQFFGPGTRLTVL.

This chain connects TRBV9 to TRBJ2-3, with D perhaps matching TRBD2 (5 bases). Germline V gives CDR1 SGDLS, CDR2 YYNGEE. CDR3 length: 14 residues. The germline V and J ends were trimmed by 4 bases and 4 bases, with 13 bases remaining between them. The CDR3 nucleotides read TGTGCCAGCAGCAGCCGGACTTTCGCAGATACGCAGTATTTT. Encoded protein: CASSSRTFADTQYF.

This sequence joins TRBV11-2 and TRBJ2-5; no definite D call. Trimming cost V 1 base and J 2 bases, with 11 bases left between them. This CDR3 has 15 amino acids. Germline CDR1 reads SGHAT; CDR2 reads FQNNGV. This CDR3 reads CASSLGPLPQETQYF. The CDR3 DNA sequence: TGTGCCAGCAGCTTAGGCCCCCTACCACAAGAGACCCAGTACTTC.

The chain is built from TRBV25-1 and TRBJ2-5, with TRBD2 identical over 10 bases. Trimming took 3 bases from V and 4 from J; bases not matched to a gene: 8. Germline CDR1 is MGHDK and CDR2 is SYGVNS. The CDR3 sequence is 16 residues long. CDR3 in DNA: TGTGCCAGCAGTGAGAGCCTAGCGGGAGTGAGAGAGACCCAGTACTTC. Residues: CASSESLAGVRETQYF.

The J gene is TRBJ1-1, the V gene TRBV29-1, with TRBD1 as a possible D gene (6 bases). This CDR3 contains 11 residues. Per germline, CDR1 SQVTM and CDR2 ANQGSEA. V was pared by 8 bases and J by 6 bases, with 13 bases between. The CDR3 bases are TGCAGCCACAGGGTAACCGCTGAAGCTTTCTTT. Amino acid sequence: CSHRVTAEAFF.

This sequence joins TRBV13 and TRBJ2-3; D could derive from TRBD1 or TRBD2 (6 bases each). From germline, CDR1 is PRHDT and CDR2 FYEKMQ (reference sequence). The CDR3 spans 16 residues. V lost 2 bases and J lost 6, with 18 bases in between. The CDR3 coding sequence is TGTGCCAGCAGCTTAAGGGGGGTCCCAGGGGTGGATACGCAGTATTTT. Its translation: CASSLRGVPGVDTQYF.

The J gene is TRBJ2-5, the V gene TRBV30; D is possibly TRBD1 (6 bases). Per the germline V gene, CDR1 is GTSNPN and CDR2 is SVGIG (reference sequence). There are 13 residues in the CDR3. Trimming left V 2 bases short and J 5 bases short, with 12 bases between. The CDR3 sequence is CAWSKNRVETQYF. DNA for the CDR3: TGTGCCTGGAGTAAGAACAGGGTCGAGACCCAGTACTTC.

The V and J genes are TRBV5-1 and TRBJ2-6; possible D gene TRBD1, 6 bases. The CDR3 has 16 residues. The V gene lost 4 bases and the J gene lost 2 bases, with 13 bases spanning the gap. Germline CDR1 and CDR2: SGHRS and YFSETQ. For the CDR3, the DNA is TGCGCCAGCAGCGAGAAACAGGGAGCTGGGGCCAACGTCCTGACTTTC. Residues: CASSEKQGAGANVLTF.

This rearrangement joins TRBV6-5 to TRBJ2-5; TRBD1 matches at 7 bases. Trimming cost V 5 bases and J 3 bases; bases outside gene matches: 3. Germline assignment: CDR1 MNHEY and CDR2 SVGAGI. This CDR3 is built from 13 residues. CDR3 sequence reads: CASSIDREETQYF. The CDR3 nucleotides read TGTGCCAGCAGTATTGACAGGGAAGAGACCCAGTACTTC.

This chain uses TRBV18 with TRBJ1-3; 8 bases are shared with TRBD1. CDR3 size: 15 residues. The V segment lost 2 bases and the J segment 3 bases; nucleotides outside the gene matches: 3. Germline values: CDR1 KGHSH, CDR2 LQKENI. CDR3 nucleotides: TGTGCCAGCTCACCAGAGGGACAGGTTGGAAACACCATATATTTT. Protein: CASSPEGQVGNTIYF.

CDR3 protein: CASRSGTGGTDTQYF. The CDR3 nucleotides read TGCGCCAGCAGATCCGGGACAGGGGGGACAGATACGCAGTATTTT. The gene calls are TRBV5-1 and TRBJ2-3; 11 nucleotides match TRBD1. V lost 5 bases, J lost 3 bases, and 5 bases stayed unmatched. The CDR3 totals 15 residues. Germline CDR1 SGHRS, CDR2 YFSETQ.

Of note for this clone: Other DNA sequences of this sample code for an identical CDR3. The V call is TRBV7-6, the J call TRBJ1-2; D is unresolved. The CDR3 length is 13 residues. Germline assignment: CDR1 SGHVS and CDR2 FNYEAQ. V dropped 0 bases and J dropped 7 bases, with 9 bases sitting between them. The CDR3 DNA sequence: TGTGCCAGCAGCTTAGCCCCCTTCTCTGGCTACACCTTC. Translated: CASSLAPFSGYTF. Using reference TRBV7-6 and TRBJ1-2 for the parts outside the CDR3, the full variable domain is GAGVSQSPRYKVTKRGQDVALRCDPISGHVSLYWYRQALGQGPEFLTYFNYEAQQDKSGLPNDRFSAERPEGSISTLTIQRTEQRDSAMYRCASSLAPFSGYTFGSGTRLTVV.

This clone was detected only once. V gene TRBV15 combines with J gene TRBJ1-2, with D perhaps matching TRBD1 (5 bases). Germline assignment: CDR1 LNHNV and CDR2 YYDKDF (reference sequence). V dropped 0 bases and J dropped 5 bases, with 13 bases sitting between them. The CDR3 has 15 residues. CDR3 region: CATSRDREVNYGYTF. CDR3 sequence (DNA): TGTGCCACCAGCAGAGACAGGGAGGTCAATTATGGCTACACCTTC.

This clone showed up just once. V and J are TRBV27 and TRBJ2-2; D might be TRBD2 (6 bases). V lost 6 bases to trimming and J lost 4 bases, with 18 bases between them. Germline CDR1 reads MNHEY; CDR2 reads SMNVEV (reference sequence). CDR3 size: 16 residues. The CDR3 DNA sequence: TGTGCCAGCAGAGTGAGACTAGAAACTCGCACCGGGGAGCTGTTTTTT. This encodes CASRVRLETRTGELFF.

The chain employs TRBV11-2 and TRBJ1-1, with D possibly matching TRBD1 (5 bases). The CDR3 covers 16 residues. The germline gives CDR1 SGHAT, CDR2 FQNNGV. Trimming pared 2 bases from V and 3 bases from J, leaving 16 bases between. CDR3: CASSLFGGGGHTEAFF. DNA of the CDR3: TGTGCCAGCAGCTTATTTGGTGGGGGGGGACACACTGAAGCTTTCTTT.

The rearrangement joins TRBV18 to TRBJ1-2, with TRBD1 as a possible D gene (5 bases). The CDR3 loop spans 15 amino acids. Trimming pared 2 bases from V and 4 bases from J, leaving 14 bases between. CDR1 is KGHSH, CDR2 LQKENI, per germline. CDR3 region: CASSPGRQGSYGYTF. CDR3 DNA sequence: TGTGCCAGCTCACCAGGTCGCCAGGGTAGCTATGGCTACACCTTC.

The rearrangement joins TRBV6-6 to TRBJ1-2, with 8 bases fitting TRBD1. With V trimmed by 6 bases and J by 5 bases, 5 bases remained unmatched. Looked up from germline, CDR1 is MNHNY and CDR2 is SVGAGI (reference sequence). The CDR3 runs 13 residues. Written as DNA, the CDR3 is TGTGCCAGCAGCCAACAGGGGGATTATGGCTACACCTTC. Protein product: CASSQQGDYGYTF.